This T cell receptor beta chain appears in the sequencing data of a study of neoadjuvant anti-PD-1 for oral cavity cancer. Background on the study: Most patients had three to four biweekly doses of 3 mg/kg nivolumab before resection. Study-level results: Non-responders to neoadjuvant nivolumab had significantly more clonal PBMC T cells than responders.

With regard to this clone: Its specificity is not known.

The protocol was immunoSEQ multiplex PCR, while the TCRdb copy is restricted to in-frame clones and leaves out a portion. The table shows around 14,000 clones, with roughly 67% occurring only once. V dropped 0 bases and J dropped 9 bases, with 16 bases sitting between them. Germline CDR1 is SGHNT and CDR2 is YYREEE (reference sequence). CDR3 length: 15 amino acids. Blood cells were analyzed directly, without culture or expansion. The clonotype originates from a person aged 35-79 years with oral cavity squamous cell carcinoma. This chain uses TRBV5-4 with TRBJ2-1; D perhaps matches TRBD2 (7 bases). The specimen was PBMCs, collected before nivolumab (anti-PD-1) treatment. DNA for the CDR3: TGTGCCAGCAGCTTGGAGGGGGGAGGGCCCCGTGAGCAGTTCTTC. Its translation is CASSLEGGGPREQFF.